Listed here is a single T cell receptor (beta chain). Study processing details: The assay estimated nucleated cells by amplifying reference gene primers. Libraries were prepared by immunoSEQ multiplex PCR; TCRdb keeps only in-frame clonotypes and omits some of them. The DNA was the basis for D and trimming; V, J and clone size are from that table. Of nearly 200,000 clones in the sample, 86% are singletons; the top ten hold approximately 0.75%. This sample is drawn from a study of blood T cell repertoires in COVID-19. Turning to the study itself: Acute-phase and convalescent COVID-19 samples originated in the United States, Italy and Spain.

Unmatched junction bases numbered 11, after V lost 6 bases and J lost 6 bases. Germline-derived CDR1 and CDR2 are SNHLY and FYNNEI. CDR3 length equals 15 residues. The source is a woman between 65 and 79 years old with acute or convalescent COVID-19. V usage is TRBV2 and J usage is TRBJ1-5, with 7 bases identical to TRBD1. Material for sequencing was peripheral blood. The CDR3 DNA sequence: TGTGCCAGCAGACCGACAGGGTCCACGGGTCAGCCCCAGCATTTT. This codes for CASRPTGSTGQPQHF. The complete variable domain, with remaining parts taken from reference TRBV2 and TRBJ1-5, reads EPEVTQTPSHQVTQMGQEVILRCVPISNHLYFYWYRQILGQKVEFLVSFYNNEISEKSEIFDDQFSVERPDGSNFTLKIRSTKLEDSAMYFCASRPTGSTGQPQHFGDGTRLSIL.